These 28 T cell receptor beta chains were all obtained from the same sample, sequenced in a study of shared T cell receptors in the human thymus (dated by TCRdb to the early 2020s). The method was the immunoSEQ multiplex PCR assay. TCRdb holds this immuneACCESS table with in-frame rearrangements only. Some clones are missing; in checked studies, unresolved V genes explain under half, and the rest has no known cause. Across this sample there are approximately 400,000 clones, with 95% seen only once. Of the sample, approximately 0.02% is held by the ten largest clones. Sequenced: thymocytes. All receptors come from a human donor.

The chain uses TRBV5-5 and TRBJ2-2; no definite D call. Germline lookup yields CDR1 SGHKS and CDR2 YYEKEE (reference sequence). The CDR3 totals 15 residues. V lost 7 bases and J 2 bases, leaving 15 bases between the germline ends. The CDR3 bases are TGTGCCAGCGCCCCTCTTGGGTCAAACACCGGGGAGCTGTTTTTT. Its translation is CASAPLGSNTGELFF.

The gene calls are TRBV27 and TRBJ2-3; D uncertain. This CDR3 is 17 amino acids long. V lost 1 base, J lost 4 bases, and 18 bases lay in between. Germline V gives CDR1 MNHEY, CDR2 SMNVEV (reference sequence). CDR3: CASSLLSLVGSPDTQYF. DNA for the CDR3: TGTGCCAGCAGTTTATTATCTCTCGTGGGTTCCCCAGATACGCAGTATTTT.

The J gene is TRBJ2-7, the V gene TRBV6-5; 12 nucleotides line up with TRBD1. The CDR3 has 16 amino acids. Germline CDR1 is MNHEY and CDR2 is SVGAGI. V shed 0 bases and J 7 bases; nucleotides not matched to a gene: 7. CDR3: CASSYSGTGGTWEQYF. DNA for the CDR3: TGTGCCAGCAGTTACTCCGGGACAGGGGGCACGTGGGAGCAGTACTTC.

The CDR3, as DNA: TGTGCCAGCAGTCCACAAGACAGGAACCAAGAGACCCAGTACTTC. This translates into CASSPQDRNQETQYF. The chain has TRBV27 and TRBJ2-5; TRBD1 might be the D (6 bases). Trimming cost V 5 bases and J 0 bases, with 13 bases left between them. Germline loops: CDR1 MNHEY, CDR2 SMNVEV (reference sequence). This CDR3 region has 15 residues.

The chain carries TRBV6-5 and TRBJ2-2, with TRBD1 matching 9 bases. Germline CDR1 MNHEY, CDR2 SVGAGI. Trimming cost V 5 bases and J 4 bases; bases outside gene matches: 2. CDR3 length: 14 residues. CDR3 coding DNA: TGTGCCAGCAGTAAGGACAGGGGCACCGGGGAGCTGTTTTTT. Translated, it gives CASSKDRGTGELFF.

The chain uses TRBV5-6 and TRBJ2-7; possible D gene TRBD2, 6 bases. Trimming removed 1 base from V and 3 bases from J, with 11 bases in between. This CDR3 is built from 14 residues. Germline CDR1 reads SGHDT; CDR2 reads YYEEEE. CDR3 nucleotides: TGTGCCAGCAGCTTGAGGCGGGAAAGCTACGAGCAGTACTTC. Amino acids: CASSLRRESYEQYF.

The chain couples TRBV27 to TRBJ2-2; tentatively, D is TRBD1 (6 bases). Germline V gene data show CDR1 as MNHEY and CDR2 as SMNVEV (reference sequence). The V end was cut by 6 bases, the J end by 6 bases, with 8 bases between. The CDR3 consists of 12 residues. The DNA for the CDR3 is TGTGCCAGCAGACAGGGAGCCGGGGAGCTGTTTTTT. This translates into CASRQGAGELFF.

Only one count was recorded for this clone. This chain uses TRBV29-1 with TRBJ1-1; no definite D call. V lost 8 bases to trimming and J lost 1 base, with 14 bases between them. From germline, CDR1 is SQVTM and CDR2 ANQGSEA. The CDR3 sequence is 13 residues long. The CDR3: CSTPTHGNTEAFF. DNA for the CDR3: TGCAGCACCCCCACTCACGGGAACACTGAAGCTTTCTTT.

The CDR3 region is CASSLADNTEAFF. CDR3 sequence (DNA): TGCGCCAGCAGCTTGGCCGATAACACTGAAGCTTTCTTT. The chain is built from TRBV5-1 and TRBJ1-1; unclear D gene. Per the germline V gene, CDR1 is SGHRS and CDR2 is YFSETQ. The V and J ends lost 0 bases and 2 bases respectively, with 5 bases between them. The CDR3 contains 13 residues.

The chain is built from TRBV11-3 and TRBJ1-2, with D maybe TRBD1 (6 bases). Trimming shortened V by 1 base and J by 7 bases, and 13 bases separated the two germline ends. The CDR3 runs 14 residues. Germline-derived CDR1 and CDR2 are SGHNT and YENEEA. CDR3 DNA: TGTGCCAGCAGCTTAGCCCTCGGGACAACTGGCTACACCTTC. As protein: CASSLALGTTGYTF.

This chain uses TRBV28 with TRBJ2-3, with no clear D. This CDR3 spans 18 amino acids. Germline CDR1 and CDR2: MDHEN and SYDVKM. V shed 0 bases and J shed 4 bases, with 20 bases lying between them. For the CDR3, the DNA is TGTGCCAGCAGTTTATGCACAGCCCACGAAGACTGCCCAGATACGCAGTATTTT. It translates to CASSLCTAHEDCPDTQYF. Supplemented by reference TRBV28 and TRBJ2-3, the full variable domain reads DVKVTQSSRYLVKRTGEKVFLECVQDMDHENMFWYRQDPGLGLRLIYFSYDVKMKEKGDIPEGYSVSREKKERFSLILESASTNQTSMYLCASSLCTAHEDCPDTQYFGPGTRLTVL.

This chain joins TRBV18 and TRBJ1-1; 7 nucleotides agree with TRBD1. Germline V gene lookup returns CDR1 KGHSH and CDR2 LQKENI. This CDR3 is 19 amino acids long. V shed 3 bases and J 0 bases; nucleotides not matched to a gene: 16. The CDR3 nucleotides are TGTGCCAGCTCACCTACTACCGGGACAGTGTTTCCCATGAACACTGAAGCTTTCTTT. This translates into CASSPTTGTVFPMNTEAFF. Drawing the rest from reference TRBV18 and TRBJ1-1, the complete variable domain is NAGVMQNPRHLVRRRGQEARLRCSPMKGHSHVYWYRQLPEEGLKFMVYLQKENIIDESGMPKERFSAEFPKEGPSILRIQQVVRGDSAAYFCASSPTTGTVFPMNTEAFFGQGTRLTVV.

The chain links TRBV7-9 to TRBJ2-5; D unresolved. This CDR3 has 14 amino acids. Trimming left V 2 bases short and J 2 bases short, with 9 bases between. Germline V lookup: CDR1 SEHNR, CDR2 FQNEAQ (reference sequence). The CDR3 is CASSLLQLQETQYF. Written as DNA, the CDR3 is TGTGCCAGCAGCTTACTACAGCTACAAGAGACCCAGTACTTC.

The genes are TRBV28 and TRBJ2-7; D not resolved. Germline V gives CDR1 MDHEN, CDR2 SYDVKM. The CDR3 has 13 residues. V shed 3 bases and J shed 7 bases, with 13 bases lying between them. The CDR3 region is CASSFFGSPEQYF. The CDR3 DNA reads TGTGCCAGCAGTTTCTTCGGTAGCCCAGAGCAGTACTTC.

The rearrangement uses TRBV4-2 and TRBJ2-5, with 7 bases that match TRBD1. Germline CDR1 and CDR2: LGHNA and YNFKEQ. The V and J ends lost 4 bases and 4 bases, in that order; junction bases with no gene match: 9. CDR3 size: 15 residues. The CDR3 here is CASSRLGDSRETQYF. CDR3 coding DNA: TGTGCCAGCAGCCGCCTTGGGGACAGTAGAGAGACCCAGTACTTC.

The chain uses TRBV28 and TRBJ1-3, with D possibly being TRBD1 (5 bases). The V and J ends lost 7 bases and 1 base respectively, with 26 bases between them. This CDR3 has 19 amino acids. The germline V gene encodes CDR1 MDHEN and CDR2 SYDVKM. The CDR3 sequence is CASIYPGSSYLESGNTIYF. CDR3 DNA: TGTGCCAGCATTTACCCAGGGTCGTCGTATCTTGAGTCTGGAAACACCATATATTTT.

This clone appeared once. The chain is built from TRBV2 and TRBJ1-5, with D hard to call. V was cut by 7 bases and J by 1 base, with 11 bases left in between. This CDR3 is 14 amino acids long. Looked up from germline, CDR1 is SNHLY and CDR2 is FYNNEI. CDR3 nucleotides: TGTGCCAGCATAGGCCACGAAAGCAATCAGCCCCAGCATTTT. This translates into CASIGHESNQPQHF. The complete variable domain, with remaining parts taken from reference TRBV2 and TRBJ1-5, reads EPEVTQTPSHQVTQMGQEVILRCVPISNHLYFYWYRQILGQKVEFLVSFYNNEISEKSEIFDDQFSVERPDGSNFTLKIRSTKLEDSAMYFCASIGHESNQPQHFGDGTRLSIL.

The rearrangement uses TRBV5-5 and TRBJ1-1, with D unresolved. CDR1 and CDR2 (germline): SGHKS, YYEKEE (reference sequence). Trimming pared 1 base from V and 5 bases from J, leaving 12 bases between. This CDR3 is built from 14 residues. CDR3 bases: TGTGCCAGCAGCTTGCTTGAGGGCGAGACTGAAGCTTTCTTT. Its translation: CASSLLEGETEAFF. Full variable domain (rest looked up from reference TRBV5-5 and TRBJ1-1): DAGVTQSPTHLIKTRGQQVTLRCSPISGHKSVSWYQQVLGQGPQFIFQYYEKEERGRGNFPDRFSARQFPNYSSELNVNALLLGDSALYLCASSLLEGETEAFFGQGTRLTVV.

The chain joins TRBV28 to TRBJ2-1, with 13 bases fitting TRBD2. Germline-derived CDR1 and CDR2 are MDHEN and SYDVKM. Trimming at V came to 3 bases and at J to 7 bases, leaving 15 bases not matched to a gene. CDR3 length equals 19 residues. The CDR3 loop reads CASSFPSRTSGSVGNEQFF. DNA of the CDR3: TGTGCCAGCAGTTTTCCCTCTCGGACTAGCGGGAGTGTAGGTAATGAGCAGTTCTTC.

The chain carries TRBV28 and TRBJ2-3, with D maybe TRBD2 (5 bases). V dropped 8 bases and J dropped 6 bases, with 15 bases sitting between them. Germline CDR1 is MDHEN and CDR2 is SYDVKM. The CDR3 runs 13 residues. The CDR3 DNA is TGTGCCAGCCGAAGCGGTAAAGGGGATACGCAGTATTTT. Residues: CASRSGKGDTQYF.

V and J are TRBV29-1 and TRBJ2-5, with TRBD1 matching 7 bases. The junction had 6 bases not matched to a gene; V was cut back by 0 bases and J by 2 bases. Germline V gives CDR1 SQVTM, CDR2 ANQGSEA. The CDR3 spans 15 residues. This chain's CDR3 is CSVEDRGRGQETQYF. CDR3 nucleotides: TGCAGCGTTGAAGATCGAGGCAGGGGGCAAGAGACCCAGTACTTC.

The chain joins TRBV7-2 to TRBJ2-5, with 9 bases identical to TRBD2. Germline V gene data show CDR1 as SGHTA and CDR2 as FQGNSA. V dropped 5 bases and J dropped 0; count of bases not matched to a gene: 10. The CDR3 covers 17 residues. CDR3 coding DNA: TGTGCCAGCAGCCCGATGACTAGCGGCCAGTACCAAGAGACCCAGTACTTC. Protein product: CASSPMTSGQYQETQYF.

V and J are TRBV5-4 and TRBJ2-1, with a tentative D call TRBD2 (6 bases). This CDR3 comprises 15 residues. Per the germline V gene, CDR1 is SGHNT and CDR2 is YYREEE (reference sequence). Trimming took off 6 bases at V and 0 bases at J, with 13 bases between the two ends. The CDR3 is CASTPGLLSYNEQFF. The CDR3 DNA reads as TGTGCCAGCACCCCGGGACTTCTCTCCTACAATGAGCAGTTCTTC.

The chain joins TRBV5-8 to TRBJ2-5, with a possible D match to TRBD2 (6 bases). This CDR3 has 15 amino acids. Germline CDR1 reads SGHTS; CDR2 reads YDEGEE. Trimming removed 6 bases from V and 1 base from J, with 16 bases in between. The CDR3 region is CASILGGGRQETQYF. The CDR3 bases are TGTGCCAGCATTCTGGGAGGAGGGCGCCAAGAGACCCAGTACTTC.

This clone was detected once. The chain links TRBV7-9 to TRBJ2-5; TRBD2 matches 9 bases. The CDR3 covers 15 residues. The V segment lost 9 bases and the J segment 0 bases; nucleotides outside the gene matches: 8. CDR1 SEHNR and CDR2 FQNEAQ come from the germline V gene (reference sequence). The CDR3 bases are TGTGCCAGAACCGGGACTAGCTCGTACCAAGAGACCCAGTACTTC. It is translated as CARTGTSSYQETQYF.

This chain connects TRBV6-1 to TRBJ2-7, with D perhaps matching TRBD1 (5 bases). Per germline, CDR1 MNHNS and CDR2 SASEGT. The CDR3 consists of 13 residues. The germline V and J ends were trimmed by 4 bases and 6 bases, with 13 bases remaining between them. CDR3 in DNA: TGTGCCAGCAGTGTACAGAAGGGGCCCGAGCAGTACTTC. It encodes CASSVQKGPEQYF.

The chain uses TRBV4-3 and TRBJ2-1; D may be TRBD2 (6 bases). CDR1 and CDR2 from the germline V gene are LGHNA and YSLEER. The V end was cut by 4 bases, the J end by 4 bases, with 14 bases between. The CDR3 is made up of 15 amino acids. The CDR3 loop reads CASSRGEEGYNEQFF. The CDR3 coding sequence is TGCGCCAGCAGCCGGGGGGAGGAGGGATACAATGAGCAGTTCTTC.

The chain links TRBV4-1 to TRBJ1-1, with D unclear. V was pared by 2 bases and J by 11 bases, with 15 bases between. This CDR3 is built from 13 residues. Looked up from germline, CDR1 is MGHRA and CDR2 is YSYEKL. The CDR3 spells CASSQPGPKGAFF. CDR3 coding DNA: TGCGCCAGCAGCCAACCTGGGCCTAAGGGCGCTTTCTTT.